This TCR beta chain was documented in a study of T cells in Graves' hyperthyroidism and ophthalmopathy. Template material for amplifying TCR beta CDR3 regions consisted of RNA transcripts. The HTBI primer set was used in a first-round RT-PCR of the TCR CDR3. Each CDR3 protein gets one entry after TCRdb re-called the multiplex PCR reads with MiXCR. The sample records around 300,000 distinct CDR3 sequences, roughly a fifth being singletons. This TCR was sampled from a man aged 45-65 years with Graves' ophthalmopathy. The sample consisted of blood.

The CDR3 DNA reads as TGTGCCAGCAGCCGCGCCGGGGGGACAGGGGGGTTCATCTACGAGCAGTACTTC. The encoded protein is CASSRAGGTGGFIYEQYF. The rearrangement uses TRBV7-9 and TRBJ2-7; 11 positions agree with TRBD1. The V and J ends lost 5 bases and 3 bases, in that order; junction bases with no gene match: 15. CDR3 length: 18 residues. CDR1 is SEHNR, CDR2 FQNEAQ, per germline (reference sequence).